This entry lists 4 T cell receptor beta chains sequenced from one sample in a study of beta chain features in type 1 diabetes. These TCRs are of unknown antigen specificity. Sequencing targeted expressed TCRB transcripts, as all isolated RNA had been reverse transcribed. Sequencing used immunoSEQ multiplex PCR; TCRdb keeps in-frame clones, though not all of them. The repertoire holds nearly 700,000 clones, with 13% as singletons. Study-wide findings and caveats: In every one of the four CD4+ subsets, TCRB CDR3s were moderately but significantly shorter in Type 1 diabetes patients.

Sequencing used naive CD4+ T cells from blood. These receptors all stem from a man between 18 and 35 years old with type 1 diabetes.

This clone turned up a few times. The chain uses TRBV2 and TRBJ2-3; tentatively, D is TRBD2 (6 bases). This CDR3 comprises 15 residues. Per the germline V gene, CDR1 is SNHLY and CDR2 is FYNNEI. V lost 8 bases and J lost 1, with 16 bases in between. The CDR3 DNA reads as TGTGCCAGCGGGGGTTCGGGACTGGGCACAGATACGCAGTATTTT. This encodes CASGGSGLGTDTQYF.

The chain links TRBV7-9 to TRBJ1-2; possible D gene TRBD1, 5 bases. Germline assignment: CDR1 SEHNR and CDR2 FQNEAQ (reference sequence). V was shortened by 1 base and J by 8 bases, with 11 bases between the two germline ends. This CDR3 is 13 amino acids long. The CDR3 DNA is TGTGCCAGCAGCTTAGAACAGGACGGGGGCTACACCTTC. Its translation: CASSLEQDGGYTF.

The chain employs TRBV30 and TRBJ2-3, with a possible D match to TRBD2 (6 bases). Trimming shortened V by 5 bases and J by 0 bases, and 12 bases separated the two germline ends. Germline CDR1 is GTSNPN and CDR2 is SVGIG (reference sequence). There are 14 residues in the CDR3. This chain's CDR3 is CAWGGFSSTDTQYF. The CDR3 region has the DNA TGTGCCTGGGGGGGGTTCTCTAGCACAGATACGCAGTATTTT.

This clone was detected a few times. The CDR3 reads CSVGPPTGLYTEAFF. In nucleotides, the CDR3 is TGCAGCGTTGGCCCCCCGACAGGCCTTTACACTGAAGCTTTCTTT. The chain combines TRBV29-1 with TRBJ1-1; D is possibly TRBD1 (6 bases). The length of the CDR3 is 15 residues. Trimming removed 4 bases at V and 3 bases at J, with 18 bases between. Germline V gene data show CDR1 as SQVTM and CDR2 as ANQGSEA. Combining the CDR3 with reference TRBV29-1 and TRBJ1-1 gives the whole variable domain SAVISQKPSRDICQRGTSLTIQCQVDSQVTMMFWYRQQPGQSLTLIATANQGSEATYESGFVIDKFPISRPNLTFSTLTVSNMSPEDSSIYLCSVGPPTGLYTEAFFGQGTRLTVV.